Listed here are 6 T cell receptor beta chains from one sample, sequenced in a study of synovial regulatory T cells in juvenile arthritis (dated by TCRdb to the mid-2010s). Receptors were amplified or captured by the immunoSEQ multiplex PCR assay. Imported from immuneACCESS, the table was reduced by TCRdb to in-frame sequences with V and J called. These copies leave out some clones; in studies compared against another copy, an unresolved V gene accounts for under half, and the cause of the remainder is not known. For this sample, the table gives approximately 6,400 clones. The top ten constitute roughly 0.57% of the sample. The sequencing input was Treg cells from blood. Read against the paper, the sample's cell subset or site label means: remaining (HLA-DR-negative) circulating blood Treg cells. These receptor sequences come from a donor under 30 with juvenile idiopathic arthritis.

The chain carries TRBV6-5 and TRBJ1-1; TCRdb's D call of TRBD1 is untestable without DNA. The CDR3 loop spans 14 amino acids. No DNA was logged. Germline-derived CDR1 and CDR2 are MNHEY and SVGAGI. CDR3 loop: CASSRRGTGTEAFF.

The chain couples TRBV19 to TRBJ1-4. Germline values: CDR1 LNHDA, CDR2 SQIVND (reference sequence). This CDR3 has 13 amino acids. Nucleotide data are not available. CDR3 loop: CASSRATNEKLFF.

The CDR3: CASSFGGLNTEAFF. The rearrangement links TRBV5-1 to TRBJ1-1. In germline, CDR1 is SGHRS, CDR2 YFSETQ. The CDR3 sequence is 14 residues long. Nucleotide data are not available.

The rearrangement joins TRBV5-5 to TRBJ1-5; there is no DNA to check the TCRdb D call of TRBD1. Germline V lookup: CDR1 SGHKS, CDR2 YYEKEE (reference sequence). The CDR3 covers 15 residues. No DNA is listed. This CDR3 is CASSFYLASNQPQHF.

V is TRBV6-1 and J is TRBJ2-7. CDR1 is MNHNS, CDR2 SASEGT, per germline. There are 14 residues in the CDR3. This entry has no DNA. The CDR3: CASSWDPGSYEQYF.

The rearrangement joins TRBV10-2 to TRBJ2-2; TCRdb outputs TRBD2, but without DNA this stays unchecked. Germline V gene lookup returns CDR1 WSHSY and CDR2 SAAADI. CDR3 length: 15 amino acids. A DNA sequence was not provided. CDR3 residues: CASSERAGVTGELFF.